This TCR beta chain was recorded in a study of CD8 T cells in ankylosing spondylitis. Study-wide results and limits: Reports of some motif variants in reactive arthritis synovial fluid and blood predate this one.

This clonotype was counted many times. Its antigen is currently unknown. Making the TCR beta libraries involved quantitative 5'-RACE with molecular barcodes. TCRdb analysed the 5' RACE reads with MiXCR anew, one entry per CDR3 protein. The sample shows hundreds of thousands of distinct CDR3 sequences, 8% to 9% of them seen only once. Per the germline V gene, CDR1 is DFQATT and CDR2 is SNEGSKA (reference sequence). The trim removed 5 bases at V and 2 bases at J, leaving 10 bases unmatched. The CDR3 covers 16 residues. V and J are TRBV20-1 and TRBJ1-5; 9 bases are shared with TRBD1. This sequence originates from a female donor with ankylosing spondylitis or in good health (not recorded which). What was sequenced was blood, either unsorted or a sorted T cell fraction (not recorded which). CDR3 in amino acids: CSALRGDRAGNQPQHF. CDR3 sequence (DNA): TGCAGTGCTCTCCGTGGGGACAGGGCTGGCAATCAGCCCCAGCATTTT.